This entry lists 16 T cell receptor beta chains sequenced from one sample in a study of cytomegalovirus exposure and HLA in healthy donors (TCRdb year 2017). Libraries were prepared through the immunoSEQ multiplex PCR assay. The multiplex PCR relied on a mix of 60 forward primers for TCR Vbeta segments and 13 reverse primers for TCR Jbeta segments. TCRdb holds this immuneACCESS table with in-frame rearrangements only. Some clones are missing; in checked studies, unresolved V genes explain under half, and the rest has no known cause. Here the sample has fewer than 350,000 clones; approximately 90% occur a single time. The ten largest clones represent roughly 2% of the sample. What was sequenced was PBMCs. These receptors all stem from a woman under 30 in good health and CMV-seronegative.

This sequence joins TRBV29-1 and TRBJ2-3; the D is unclear. This CDR3 region has 13 residues. The germline V and J ends were trimmed by 4 bases and 2 bases, with 10 bases remaining between them. The germline CDR1 and CDR2 sequences are SQVTM and ANQGSEA. The CDR3: CSVVAQFTDTQYF. CDR3 in DNA: TGCAGCGTTGTCGCCCAGTTCACAGATACGCAGTATTTT.

In this sample, this clone turned up a few times. This chain uses TRBV2 with TRBJ1-6, with 7 bases fitting TRBD1. Trimming cost V 6 bases and J 7 bases; bases outside gene matches: 9. CDR3 length: 15 amino acids. Germline assignment: CDR1 SNHLY and CDR2 FYNNEI. This chain's CDR3 is CASSPTGAGNSPLHF. CDR3 coding DNA: TGTGCCAGCAGCCCAACAGGGGCCGGGAATTCACCCCTCCACTTT.

The chain links TRBV5-1 to TRBJ2-5, with 10 positions matching TRBD2. The CDR3 covers 16 residues. Germline V gene lookup returns CDR1 SGHRS and CDR2 YFSETQ. The V segment lost 4 bases and the J segment 5 bases; nucleotides outside the gene matches: 11. Here the CDR3 reads CASSARGAGGPETQYF. CDR3 sequence (DNA): TGCGCCAGCAGCGCCCGAGGAGCGGGGGGGCCGGAGACCCAGTACTTC. Together with reference TRBV5-1 and TRBJ2-5, the CDR3 gives the full variable domain: KAGVTQTPRYLIKTRGQQVTLSCSPISGHRSVSWYQQTPGQGLQFLFEYFSETQRNKGNFPGRFSGRQFSNSRSEMNVSTLELGDSALYLCASSARGAGGPETQYFGPGTRLLVL.

The sample holds a few counts of this clone. This chain uses TRBV19 with TRBJ1-2; D not resolved. V was cut by 8 bases and J by 4 bases, with 14 bases left in between. Germline CDR1 is LNHDA and CDR2 is SQIVND (reference sequence). CDR3 size: 13 residues. The CDR3 coding sequence is TGTGCCAGTGCCACAGCTAATTCCTATGGCTACACCTTC. Amino acid sequence: CASATANSYGYTF.

The CDR3 spells CASSEVGPNYGYTF. CDR3 nucleotide sequence: TGTGCCAGCAGTGAAGTGGGGCCTAACTATGGCTACACCTTC. The rearrangement uses TRBV6-1 and TRBJ1-2, with D possibly being TRBD1 (5 bases). The CDR3 is 14 residues long. CDR1 MNHNS and CDR2 SASEGT come from the germline V gene. The V end lost 1 base, the J end lost 0 bases, and 6 bases lay between the germline ends.

The gene calls are TRBV5-1 and TRBJ1-4, with D tentatively TRBD1 (5 bases). Trimming shortened V by 0 bases and J by 12 bases, and 12 bases separated the two germline ends. Germline loops: CDR1 SGHRS, CDR2 YFSETQ. This CDR3 contains 13 residues. CDR3 protein: CASSLAGGEELFF. In DNA, the CDR3 is TGCGCCAGCAGCTTGGCCGGGGGGGAGGAACTGTTTTTT.

This clone was observed a single time. For the CDR3, the DNA is TGTGCCAGTAGCGCCACCTCAGGGAATAATCAGCCCCAGCATTTT. Amino acids: CASSATSGNNQPQHF. The chain uses TRBV19 and TRBJ1-5, with D tentatively TRBD1 (5 bases). Trimming took off 6 bases at V and 4 bases at J, with 16 bases between the two ends. Per germline, CDR1 LNHDA and CDR2 SQIVND (reference sequence). This CDR3 has 15 amino acids.

This chain uses TRBV30 with TRBJ2-5; D perhaps matches TRBD1 (6 bases). Germline loops: CDR1 GTSNPN, CDR2 SVGIG (reference sequence). This CDR3 is built from 15 residues. V lost 2 bases and J lost 4, with 17 bases in between. The CDR3 region is CAWSRGNSLGETQYF. CDR3 coding DNA: TGTGCCTGGAGTAGGGGGAACTCCCTGGGAGAGACCCAGTACTTC.

V usage is TRBV11-3 and J usage is TRBJ2-1; 12 bases match TRBD2. After removal of 5 bases from V and 8 bases from J, the junction contained 4 bases not matched to a gene. The CDR3 covers 14 residues. CDR1 and CDR2 (germline): SGHNT, YENEEA. For the CDR3, the DNA is TGTGCCAGCAGCAAGGGACTAGCGGGTCATGAGCAGTTCTTC. Amino acids: CASSKGLAGHEQFF.

This chain connects TRBV29-1 to TRBJ2-7; the match to TRBD2 covers 11 bases. The V gene end was trimmed by 6 bases and the J gene end by 1 base; junction bases not matched to a gene: 11. The germline gives CDR1 SQVTM, CDR2 ANQGSEA. The CDR3 has 16 residues. CDR3 amino acids: CSVLLVAGGESYEQYF. Here the CDR3 DNA reads TGCAGCGTCCTGTTGGTAGCGGGGGGGGAGTCCTACGAGCAGTACTTC.

The table lists this clone with a few counts. An end of the junction differs from the germline gene, which may be a read error. The chain combines TRBV7-9 with TRBJ2-7; a weak D match, TRBD1 (6 bases). CDR3 length: 12 amino acids. Germline V gene sequence: CDR1 SEHNR, CDR2 FQNEAQ (reference sequence). The CDR3 loop is CSSSQDSYEQYF. CDR3 bases: TGTTCCAGCAGCCAGGACAGCTACGAGCAGTACTTC.

This clone was seen a single time. The identical CDR3 is also encoded by other nucleotide sequences in the sample. The genes are TRBV7-9 and TRBJ1-1, with a weak D call TRBD1 (5 bases). V was clipped by 5 bases and J by 8 bases, with 15 bases between them. This CDR3 region has 13 residues. The germline CDR1 and CDR2 sequences are SEHNR and FQNEAQ (reference sequence). The CDR3 sequence is CASSPVGVTEAFF. Here the CDR3 DNA reads TGTGCCAGCAGCCCGGTAGGGGTCACCGAAGCTTTCTTT.

The chain uses TRBV11-2 and TRBJ1-1; D unclear. Trimming shortened V by 5 bases and J by 6 bases, and 10 bases separated the two germline ends. CDR1 is SGHAT and CDR2 is FQNNGV in the germline V gene. The CDR3 extends over 12 amino acids. CDR3 sequence reads: CASSGGIAEAFF. CDR3 sequence (DNA): TGTGCCAGCAGCGGAGGAATCGCTGAAGCTTTCTTT.

This chain connects TRBV4-2 to TRBJ2-7; D gene uncertain. CDR1 and CDR2 from the germline V gene are LGHNA and YNFKEQ. There are 16 residues in the CDR3. V lost 0 bases, J lost 2 bases, and 14 bases lay in between. CDR3 sequence reads: CASSQEVETSAYEQYF. DNA for the CDR3: TGTGCCAGCAGCCAAGAGGTTGAGACTTCGGCCTACGAGCAGTACTTC.

This clone appeared a few times. The chain uses TRBV18 and TRBJ1-6; 8 nucleotides line up with TRBD1. This CDR3 has 15 amino acids. Germline trimming cut 2 bases from V and 10 bases from J; bases unmatched to any gene: 7. The germline V gene encodes CDR1 KGHSH and CDR2 LQKENI. The CDR3 spells CASSPFGQGSSPLHF. CDR3 DNA sequence: TGTGCCAGCTCACCATTCGGACAGGGATCCTCACCCCTCCACTTT.

This clone occurred once. The chain has TRBV5-8 and TRBJ1-1; 8 bases are shared with TRBD1. The CDR3 is 15 residues long. With 4 bases clipped from V and 3 bases from J, the junction kept 8 bases outside the gene matches. Per the germline V gene, CDR1 is SGHTS and CDR2 is YDEGEE. Here the CDR3 DNA reads TGTGCCAGCAGCCCCGGACAGGGAGGGCACACTGAAGCTTTCTTT. Encoded protein: CASSPGQGGHTEAFF.